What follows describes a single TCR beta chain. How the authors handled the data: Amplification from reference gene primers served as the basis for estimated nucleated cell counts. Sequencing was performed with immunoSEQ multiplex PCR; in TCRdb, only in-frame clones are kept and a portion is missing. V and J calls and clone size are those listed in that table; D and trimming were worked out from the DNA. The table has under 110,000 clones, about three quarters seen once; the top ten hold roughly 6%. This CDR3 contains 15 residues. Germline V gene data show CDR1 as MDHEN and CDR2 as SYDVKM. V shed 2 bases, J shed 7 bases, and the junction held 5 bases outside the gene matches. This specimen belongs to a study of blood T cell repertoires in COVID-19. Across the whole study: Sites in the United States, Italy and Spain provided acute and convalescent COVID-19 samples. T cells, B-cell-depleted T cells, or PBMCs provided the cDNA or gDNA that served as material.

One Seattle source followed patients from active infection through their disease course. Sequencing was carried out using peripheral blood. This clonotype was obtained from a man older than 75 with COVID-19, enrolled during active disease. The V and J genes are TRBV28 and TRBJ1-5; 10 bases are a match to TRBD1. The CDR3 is CASSLPGQGFQPQHF. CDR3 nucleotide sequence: TGTGCCAGCAGTTTACCGGGACAGGGGTTCCAGCCCCAGCATTTT. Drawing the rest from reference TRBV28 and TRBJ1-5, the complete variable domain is DVKVTQSSRYLVKRTGEKVFLECVQDMDHENMFWYRQDPGLGLRLIYFSYDVKMKEKGDIPEGYSVSREKKERFSLILESASTNQTSMYLCASSLPGQGFQPQHFGDGTRLSIL.